These 21 T cell receptor beta chains were all obtained from the same sample, sequenced in a study of Ad26.COV2.S vaccination and SARS-CoV-2 variants. Treatment denoted: around 19 received Ad26.COV2.S at low or high dose, single or two shots; about 5 received placebo; per-sample allocation not given. Day 63 after the first vaccine or placebo injection was the time point for sampling. The method was immunoSEQ multiplex PCR; TCRdb's version includes in-frame clones alone and lacks a portion of them. The sample shows about 400,000 clones, more than 85% of them seen only once. Sequencing used peripheral blood, obtained in a trial of Ad26.COV2.S vaccine versus placebo. Source of these receptors: a person aged 18-60 years who received the Ad26.COV2.S COVID-19 vaccine or a placebo.

On this clone: At one boundary the junction diverges from the germline segment, which might be a read error. The rearrangement links TRBV6-2 or TRBV6-3 to TRBJ1-2; a possible D gene is TRBD1 (6 bases). Germline V gives CDR1 MNHEY, CDR2 SVGEGT. The CDR3 loop spans 11 amino acids. CDR3 sequence: CASSDYGTLNF. The CDR3 DNA is TGTGCCAGCAGTGACTACGGGACACTTAACTTC.

The chain employs TRBV4-2 and TRBJ2-5; D may match TRBD1 or TRBD2 (5 bases each). Trimming took off 4 bases at V and 1 base at J, with 7 bases between the two ends. CDR3 length equals 13 residues. Looked up from germline, CDR1 is LGHNA and CDR2 is YNFKEQ. CDR3 sequence: CASSRDLQETQYF. In DNA, the CDR3 is TGTGCCAGCAGCCGGGACCTCCAAGAGACCCAGTACTTC.

The chain employs TRBV19 and TRBJ2-5; no definite D call. Looked up from germline, CDR1 is LNHDA and CDR2 is SQIVND (reference sequence). V lost 1 base and J lost 5, with 14 bases in between. CDR3 size: 15 residues. The CDR3 nucleotides are TGTGCCAGTAGTATAGGAGCAGCTGGGATGGAGACCCAGTACTTC. Protein sequence: CASSIGAAGMETQYF.

The genes are TRBV19 and TRBJ1-6; the D is unclear. This CDR3 spans 13 amino acids. Trimming stripped 8 bases from V and 0 bases from J, with 5 bases between. Germline-derived CDR1 and CDR2 are LNHDA and SQIVND (reference sequence). CDR3 in amino acids: CASLGSYNSPLHF. As DNA, the CDR3 is TGTGCCAGTCTCGGCTCCTATAATTCACCCCTCCACTTT.

This clone has a handful of counts. The gene calls are TRBV13 and TRBJ1-6; D call uncertain. The germline V gene encodes CDR1 PRHDT and CDR2 FYEKMQ (reference sequence). With 5 bases removed from V and 7 bases from J, the gap between germline ends came to 9 bases. This CDR3 is built from 13 residues. CDR3 sequence (DNA): TGTGCCAGCAGCCCCGGTGAGAATTCACCCCTCCACTTT. The encoded protein is CASSPGENSPLHF.

The CDR3 nucleotides read TGTGCCAGCAGCACGACAGGGCATTCGGATACGCAGTATTTT. Residues: CASSTTGHSDTQYF. This chain joins TRBV3-1 (or the pseudogene TRBV3-2) and TRBJ2-3; 7 nucleotides agree with TRBD1. The junction had 8 bases not matched to a gene; V was cut back by 5 bases and J by 6 bases. There are 14 residues in the CDR3. Germline assignment: CDR1 LGHDT and CDR2 YNNKEL (reference sequence).

V gene TRBV7-2 combines with J gene TRBJ2-7; tentatively, D is TRBD2 (5 bases). CDR3 length: 15 amino acids. V lost 5 bases, J lost 2 bases, and 16 bases lay in between. The V gene's germline CDR1 is SGHTA and CDR2 FQGNSA. CDR3 amino acids: CASSPTLGPPYEQYF. The CDR3 coding sequence is TGTGCCAGCAGCCCGACACTAGGACCCCCCTACGAGCAGTACTTC.

The chain is built from TRBV7-9 and TRBJ2-5; D is possibly TRBD2 (5 bases). Germline CDR1 SEHNR, CDR2 FQNEAQ (reference sequence). V was clipped by 8 bases and J by 6 bases, with 10 bases between them. This CDR3 comprises 11 residues. This CDR3 is CASDGEKTQYF. CDR3 nucleotides: TGTGCCAGCGACGGGGAAAAGACCCAGTACTTC.

The rearrangement links TRBV19 to TRBJ1-5; TRBD1 is a possible D gene (6 bases). This CDR3 is built from 16 residues. CDR1 and CDR2 from the germline V gene are LNHDA and SQIVND (reference sequence). V gave up 2 bases and J gave up 5 bases, with 16 bases separating them. The CDR3 protein is CASSISLGGRDQPQHF. The CDR3 DNA follows: TGTGCCAGTAGTATAAGCCTGGGGGGGCGCGATCAGCCCCAGCATTTT.

The rearrangement links TRBV19 to TRBJ1-5; 9 bases fit TRBD1. CDR1 LNHDA and CDR2 SQIVND come from the germline V gene (reference sequence). This CDR3 is built from 16 residues. V lost 6 bases to trimming and J lost 1 base; unmatched junction nucleotides: 7. The CDR3 reads CASSPTGGGSNQPQHF. Written as DNA, the CDR3 is TGTGCCAGTAGCCCGACAGGGGGAGGCAGCAATCAGCCCCAGCATTTT.

This clone was seen a few times. Other DNA sequences within the sample encode an identical CDR3. The chain combines TRBV3-1 (or the pseudogene TRBV3-2) with TRBJ2-7, with 9 bases that match TRBD1. V shed 4 bases, J shed 1 base, and the junction held 8 bases outside the gene matches. The CDR3 runs to 16 residues. Germline CDR1 and CDR2: LGHDT and YNNKEL (reference sequence). CDR3 loop: CASSPTLGQGSYEQYF. In DNA, the CDR3 is TGTGCCAGCAGCCCTACTCTAGGACAGGGGTCCTACGAGCAGTACTTC.

This sequence joins TRBV7-7 and TRBJ2-7; D is possibly TRBD1 (5 bases). The CDR3 has 13 residues. V lost 5 bases, J lost 5 bases, and 13 bases lay in between. Germline V gives CDR1 SSHAT, CDR2 FNYEAQ (reference sequence). Here the CDR3 reads CASSPTTDHEQYF. DNA of the CDR3: TGTGCCAGCAGCCCAACGACAGATCACGAGCAGTACTTC.

This clone came up once. The CDR3 sequence is CASSLATGAGETQYF. DNA for the CDR3: TGCGCCAGCAGCTTGGCCACAGGGGCTGGGGAGACCCAGTACTTC. The chain has TRBV5-1 and TRBJ2-5; 7 bases align to TRBD1. There are 15 residues in the CDR3. V lost 0 bases, J lost 5 bases, and 7 bases stayed unmatched. CDR1 SGHRS and CDR2 YFSETQ come from the germline V gene.

The J gene is TRBJ2-5, the V gene TRBV11-2; 8 bases align to TRBD2. The V and J ends lost 7 bases and 3 bases, in that order; junction bases with no gene match: 10. The CDR3 sequence is 15 residues long. CDR1 and CDR2 (germline): SGHAT, FQNNGV. The CDR3 bases are TGTGCCAGCACCCCGGCAGCGGGGGTAAAAGAGACCCAGTACTTC. Residues: CASTPAAGVKETQYF.

The chain has TRBV5-5 and TRBJ2-2, with a possible D match to TRBD1 (6 bases). V lost 4 bases, J lost 2 bases, and 12 bases lay in between. Germline lookup yields CDR1 SGHKS and CDR2 YYEKEE (reference sequence). The CDR3 is made up of 15 amino acids. The CDR3 DNA reads as TGTGCCAGCAGCCGCCCGGGGACAAACACCGGGGAGCTGTTTTTT. Residues: CASSRPGTNTGELFF.

The chain's CDR3 is CASSLRGIGTQYF. CDR3 DNA sequence: TGTGCCAGCAGCTTACGAGGGATCGGTACGCAGTATTTT. This sequence joins TRBV7-2 and TRBJ2-3; maybe TRBD2 (5 bases). Trimming stripped 2 bases from V and 8 bases from J, with 11 bases between. This CDR3 spans 13 amino acids. Germline V gene lookup returns CDR1 SGHTA and CDR2 FQGNSA.

This clone was observed a few times. The chain couples TRBV4-2 to TRBJ2-7; 7 bases match TRBD2. Germline V gives CDR1 LGHNA, CDR2 YNFKEQ. Germline trimming cut 0 bases from V and 2 bases from J; bases unmatched to any gene: 4. This CDR3 region has 15 residues. In nucleotides, the CDR3 is TGTGCCAGCAGCCAAGAAGCCGGGGGGACCTACGAGCAGTACTTC. Its protein product is CASSQEAGGTYEQYF.

This clone was seen a handful of times. The chain recombines TRBV6-6 with TRBJ1-1; D ambiguous. CDR1 and CDR2 from the germline V gene are MNHNY and SVGAGI (reference sequence). The CDR3 is 13 residues long. Trimming took 0 bases from V and 0 from J, leaving 2 bases between them. The CDR3 DNA follows: TGTGCCAGCAGTTACTCGCTGAACACTGAAGCTTTCTTT. Residues: CASSYSLNTEAFF.

The V and J genes are TRBV7-2 and TRBJ2-7; D unresolved. Germline V CDR1 and CDR2: SGHTA, FQGNSA. The V and J ends lost 1 base and 9 bases respectively, with 10 bases between them. This CDR3 region has 12 residues. The CDR3 loop reads CASSLDPEPQYF. The CDR3 region has the DNA TGTGCCAGCAGCTTAGACCCTGAGCCGCAGTACTTC.

The rearrangement links TRBV6-5 to TRBJ1-6; 9 bases agree with TRBD1. The V segment lost 8 bases and the J segment 10 bases; nucleotides outside the gene matches: 6. Germline V CDR1 and CDR2: MNHEY, SVGAGI. The CDR3 totals 13 residues. The CDR3 here is CASGHRGHSPLHF. The DNA of the CDR3 is TGTGCCAGCGGGCACAGGGGGCACTCACCCCTCCACTTT.

V is TRBV3-1 (or the pseudogene TRBV3-2) and J is TRBJ2-6; weak D call: TRBD1 (5 bases). The CDR3 covers 17 residues. CDR1 LGHDT and CDR2 YNNKEL come from the germline V gene (reference sequence). V gave up 1 base and J gave up 2 bases, with 12 bases separating them. The CDR3 protein is CASSQATGMTGANVLTF. The DNA for the CDR3 is TGTGCCAGCAGCCAAGCTACAGGTATGACTGGGGCCAACGTCCTGACTTTC.